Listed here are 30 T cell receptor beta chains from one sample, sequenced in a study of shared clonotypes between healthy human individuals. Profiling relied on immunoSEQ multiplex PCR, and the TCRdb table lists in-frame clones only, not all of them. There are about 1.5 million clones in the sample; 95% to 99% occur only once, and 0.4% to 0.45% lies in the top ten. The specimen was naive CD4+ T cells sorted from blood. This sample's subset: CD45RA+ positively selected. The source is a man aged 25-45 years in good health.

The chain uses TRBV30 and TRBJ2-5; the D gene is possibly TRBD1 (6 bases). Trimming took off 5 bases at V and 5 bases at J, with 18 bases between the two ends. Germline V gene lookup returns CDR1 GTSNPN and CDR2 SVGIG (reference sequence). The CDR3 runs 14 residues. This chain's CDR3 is CAWGGALFKETQYF. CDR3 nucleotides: TGTGCCTGGGGGGGCGCGTTGTTTAAGGAGACCCAGTACTTC.

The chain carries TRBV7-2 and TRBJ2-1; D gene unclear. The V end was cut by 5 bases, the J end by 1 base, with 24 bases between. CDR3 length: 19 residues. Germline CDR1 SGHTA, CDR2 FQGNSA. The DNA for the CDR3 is TGTGCCAGCAGCAAACGTCTAGGCGTTGCGGAAGAGTCCTACAATGAGCAGTTCTTC. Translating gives CASSKRLGVAEESYNEQFF.

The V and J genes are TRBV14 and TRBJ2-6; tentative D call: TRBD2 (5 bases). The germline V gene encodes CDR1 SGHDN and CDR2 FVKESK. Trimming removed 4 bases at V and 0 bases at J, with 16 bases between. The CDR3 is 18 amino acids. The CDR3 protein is CASSPTTGKSSGANVLTF. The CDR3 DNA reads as TGTGCCAGCAGCCCGACGACCGGGAAAAGCTCTGGGGCCAACGTCCTGACTTTC.

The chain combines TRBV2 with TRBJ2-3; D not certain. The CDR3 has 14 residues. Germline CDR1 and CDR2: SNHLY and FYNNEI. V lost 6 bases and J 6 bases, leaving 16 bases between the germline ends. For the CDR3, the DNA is TGTGCCAGCAGGTTGGCGCCTAGTGGGGATACGCAGTATTTT. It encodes CASRLAPSGDTQYF.

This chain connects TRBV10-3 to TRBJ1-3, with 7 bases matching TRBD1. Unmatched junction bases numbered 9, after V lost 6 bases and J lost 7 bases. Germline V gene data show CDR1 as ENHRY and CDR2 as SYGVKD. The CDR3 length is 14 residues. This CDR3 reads CAIRSGQVGNTIYF. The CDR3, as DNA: TGTGCCATCAGATCTGGACAGGTGGGGAACACCATATATTTT.

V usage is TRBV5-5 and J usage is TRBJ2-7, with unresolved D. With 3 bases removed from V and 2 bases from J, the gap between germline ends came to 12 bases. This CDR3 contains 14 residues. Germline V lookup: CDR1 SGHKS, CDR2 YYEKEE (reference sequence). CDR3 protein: CASSSRMSTYEQYF. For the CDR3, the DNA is TGTGCCAGCAGCTCCAGAATGTCAACCTACGAGCAGTACTTC.

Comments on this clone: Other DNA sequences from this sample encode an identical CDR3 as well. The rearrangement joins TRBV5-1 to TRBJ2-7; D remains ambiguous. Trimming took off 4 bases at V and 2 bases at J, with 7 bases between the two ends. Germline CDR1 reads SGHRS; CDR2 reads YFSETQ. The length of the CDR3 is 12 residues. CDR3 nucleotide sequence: TGCGCCAGCAGCACGCCACCCTACGAGCAGTACTTC. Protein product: CASSTPPYEQYF.

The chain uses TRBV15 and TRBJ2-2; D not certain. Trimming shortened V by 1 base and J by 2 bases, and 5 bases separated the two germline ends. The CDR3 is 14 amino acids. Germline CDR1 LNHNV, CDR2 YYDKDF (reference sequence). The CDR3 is CATSRVVNTGELFF. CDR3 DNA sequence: TGTGCCACCAGCAGAGTAGTAAACACCGGGGAGCTGTTTTTT. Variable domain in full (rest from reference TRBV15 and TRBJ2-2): DAMVIQNPRYQVTQFGKPVTLSCSQTLNHNVMYWYQQKSSQAPKLLFHYYDKDFNNEADTPDNFQSRRPNTSFCFLDIRSPGLGDTAMYLCATSRVVNTGELFFGEGSRLTVL.

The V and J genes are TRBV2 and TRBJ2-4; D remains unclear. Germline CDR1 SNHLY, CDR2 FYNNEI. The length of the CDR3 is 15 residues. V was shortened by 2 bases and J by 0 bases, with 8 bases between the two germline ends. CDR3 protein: CASSEPSLAKNIQYF. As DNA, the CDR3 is TGTGCCAGCAGTGAACCCTCATTAGCCAAAAACATTCAGTACTTC.

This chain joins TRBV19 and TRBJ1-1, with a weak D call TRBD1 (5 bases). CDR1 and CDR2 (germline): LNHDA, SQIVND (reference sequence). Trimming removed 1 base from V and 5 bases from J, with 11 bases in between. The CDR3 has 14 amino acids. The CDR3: CASSIGQGRTEAFF. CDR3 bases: TGTGCCAGTAGTATAGGGCAGGGAAGGACTGAAGCTTTCTTT.

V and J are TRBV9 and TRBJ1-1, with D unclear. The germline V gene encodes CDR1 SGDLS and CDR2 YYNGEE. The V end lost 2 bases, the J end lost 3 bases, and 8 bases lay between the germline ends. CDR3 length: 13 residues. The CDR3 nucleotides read TGTGCCAGCAGCGTGAGCTGGGACACTGAAGCTTTCTTT. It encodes CASSVSWDTEAFF.

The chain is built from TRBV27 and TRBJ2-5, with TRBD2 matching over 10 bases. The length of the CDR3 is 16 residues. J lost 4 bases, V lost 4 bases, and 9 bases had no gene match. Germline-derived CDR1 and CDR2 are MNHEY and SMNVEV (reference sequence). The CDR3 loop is CASSYGSGRSTETQYF. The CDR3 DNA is TGTGCCAGCAGTTATGGTAGCGGGAGGAGTACAGAGACCCAGTACTTC.

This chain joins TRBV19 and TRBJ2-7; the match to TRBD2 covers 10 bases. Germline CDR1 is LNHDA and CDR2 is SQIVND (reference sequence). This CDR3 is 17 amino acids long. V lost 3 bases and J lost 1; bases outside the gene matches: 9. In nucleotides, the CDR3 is TGTGCCAGTAGTATGGGTGGGCTAGCGGGAGATTCCTACGAGCAGTACTTC. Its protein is CASSMGGLAGDSYEQYF.

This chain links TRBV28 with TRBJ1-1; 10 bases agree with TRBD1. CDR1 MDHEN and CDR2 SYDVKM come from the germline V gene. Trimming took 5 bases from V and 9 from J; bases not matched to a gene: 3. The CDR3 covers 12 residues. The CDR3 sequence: CASSRDRGKAFF. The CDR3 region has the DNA TGTGCCAGCAGTAGGGACAGGGGAAAAGCTTTCTTT.

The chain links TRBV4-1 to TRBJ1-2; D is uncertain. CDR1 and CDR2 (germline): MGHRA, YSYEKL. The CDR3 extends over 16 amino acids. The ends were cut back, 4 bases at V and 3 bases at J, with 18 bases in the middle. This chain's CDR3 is CASSPLRGERHYGYTF. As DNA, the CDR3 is TGCGCCAGCAGCCCACTTCGTGGGGAACGGCACTATGGCTACACCTTC.

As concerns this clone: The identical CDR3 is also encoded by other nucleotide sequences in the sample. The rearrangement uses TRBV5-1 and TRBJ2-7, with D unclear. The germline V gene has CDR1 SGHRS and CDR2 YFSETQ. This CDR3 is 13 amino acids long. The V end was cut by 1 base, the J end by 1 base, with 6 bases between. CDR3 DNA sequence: TGCGCCAGCAGCTTGATACCTTCCTACGAGCAGTACTTC. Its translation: CASSLIPSYEQYF.

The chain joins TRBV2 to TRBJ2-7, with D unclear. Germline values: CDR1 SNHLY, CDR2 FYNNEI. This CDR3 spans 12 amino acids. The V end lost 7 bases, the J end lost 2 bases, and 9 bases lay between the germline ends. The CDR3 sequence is CASTRLTYEQYF. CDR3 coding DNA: TGTGCCAGCACCCGCCTAACCTACGAGCAGTACTTC.

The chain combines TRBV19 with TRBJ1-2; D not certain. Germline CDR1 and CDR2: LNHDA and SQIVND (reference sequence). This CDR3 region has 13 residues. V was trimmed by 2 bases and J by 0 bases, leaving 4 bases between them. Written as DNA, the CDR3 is TGTGCCAGTAGTATATCTCCTAACTATGGCTACACCTTC. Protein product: CASSISPNYGYTF.

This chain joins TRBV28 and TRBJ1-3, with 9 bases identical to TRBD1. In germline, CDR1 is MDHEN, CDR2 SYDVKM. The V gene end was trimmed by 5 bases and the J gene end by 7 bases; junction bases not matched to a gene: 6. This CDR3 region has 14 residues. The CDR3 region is CASSPGTGSNTIYF. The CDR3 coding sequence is TGTGCCAGCAGTCCCGGGACAGGGTCGAACACCATATATTTT.

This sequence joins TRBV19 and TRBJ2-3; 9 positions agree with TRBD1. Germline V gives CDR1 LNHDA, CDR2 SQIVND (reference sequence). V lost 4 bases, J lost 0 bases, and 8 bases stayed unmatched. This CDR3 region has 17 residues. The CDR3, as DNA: TGTGCCAGTAGTAGAAATCCCGGGACAGGGAGCACAGATACGCAGTATTTT. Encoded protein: CASSRNPGTGSTDTQYF.

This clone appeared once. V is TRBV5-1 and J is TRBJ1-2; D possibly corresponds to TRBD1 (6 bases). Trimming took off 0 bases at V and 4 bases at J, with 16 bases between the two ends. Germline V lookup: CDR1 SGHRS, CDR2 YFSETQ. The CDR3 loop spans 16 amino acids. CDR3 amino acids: CASSLAGAGDPYGYTF. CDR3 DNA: TGCGCCAGCAGCTTGGCCGGGGCAGGGGACCCCTATGGCTACACCTTC.

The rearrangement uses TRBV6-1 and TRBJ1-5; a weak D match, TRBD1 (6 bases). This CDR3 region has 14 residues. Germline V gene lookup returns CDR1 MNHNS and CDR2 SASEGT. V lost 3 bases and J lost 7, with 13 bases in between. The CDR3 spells CASSDQGISQPQHF. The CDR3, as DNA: TGTGCCAGCAGTGACCAGGGGATTAGCCAGCCCCAGCATTTT.

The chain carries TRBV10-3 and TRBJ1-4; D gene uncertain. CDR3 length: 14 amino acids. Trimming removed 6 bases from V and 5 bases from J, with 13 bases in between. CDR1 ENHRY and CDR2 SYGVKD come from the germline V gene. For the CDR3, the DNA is TGTGCCATCAGCGTGGACGGACTGAATGAAAAACTGTTTTTT. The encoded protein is CAISVDGLNEKLFF.

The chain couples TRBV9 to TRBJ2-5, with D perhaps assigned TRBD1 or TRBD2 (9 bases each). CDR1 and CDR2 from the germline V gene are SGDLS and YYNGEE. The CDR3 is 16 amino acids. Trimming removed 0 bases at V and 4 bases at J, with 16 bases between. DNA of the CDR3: TGTGCCAGCAGCGTAGCCCTAGCGGGACAGGGAGAGACCCAGTACTTC. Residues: CASSVALAGQGETQYF.

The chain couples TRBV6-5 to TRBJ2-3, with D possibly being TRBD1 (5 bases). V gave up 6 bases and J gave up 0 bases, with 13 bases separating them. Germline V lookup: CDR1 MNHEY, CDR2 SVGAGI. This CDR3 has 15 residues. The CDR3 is CASRKRRTSTDTQYF. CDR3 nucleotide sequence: TGTGCCAGCAGAAAGAGGCGGACAAGCACAGATACGCAGTATTTT.

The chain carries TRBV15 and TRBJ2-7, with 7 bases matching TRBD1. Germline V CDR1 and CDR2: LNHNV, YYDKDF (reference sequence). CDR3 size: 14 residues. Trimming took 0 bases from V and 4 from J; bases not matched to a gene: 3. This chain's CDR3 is CATSRETGLYEQYF. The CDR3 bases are TGTGCCACCAGCAGAGAGACAGGGCTTTACGAGCAGTACTTC.

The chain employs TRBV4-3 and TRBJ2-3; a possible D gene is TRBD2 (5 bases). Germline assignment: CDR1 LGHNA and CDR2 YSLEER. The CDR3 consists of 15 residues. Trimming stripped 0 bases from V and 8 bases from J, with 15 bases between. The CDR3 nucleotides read TGCGCCAGCAGCCAAGATCGCGGGCCGTTGTCTACGCAGTATTTT. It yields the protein CASSQDRGPLSTQYF.

The CDR3 sequence is CASSQLLAGVGVRNEQFF. As DNA, the CDR3 is TGTGCCAGCAGCCAATTACTAGCGGGAGTCGGGGTGCGGAATGAGCAGTTCTTC. The chain couples TRBV14 to TRBJ2-1; the match to TRBD2 covers 11 bases. V lost 2 bases to trimming and J lost 7 bases; unmatched junction nucleotides: 13. The V gene's germline CDR1 is SGHDN and CDR2 FVKESK. The CDR3 spans 18 residues. The whole variable domain, remainder taken from reference TRBV14 and TRBJ2-1, is EAGVTQFPSHSVIEKGQTVTLRCDPISGHDNLYWYRRVMGKEIKFLLHFVKESKQDESGMPNNRFLAERTGGTYSTLKVQPAELEDSGVYFCASSQLLAGVGVRNEQFFGPGTRLTVL.

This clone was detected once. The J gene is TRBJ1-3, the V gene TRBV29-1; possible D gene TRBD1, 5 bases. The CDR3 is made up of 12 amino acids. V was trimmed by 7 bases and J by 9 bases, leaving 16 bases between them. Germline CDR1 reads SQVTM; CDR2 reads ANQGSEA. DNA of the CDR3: TGCAGCGCGCGCGTAGACAGTTTCACCATATATTTT. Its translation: CSARVDSFTIYF.

The CDR3 is CASSLDPGQGGETQYF. CDR3 nucleotides: TGTGCCAGCAGCTTGGACCCGGGACAGGGGGGAGAGACCCAGTACTTC. This chain joins TRBV5-6 and TRBJ2-5, with 11 bases matching TRBD1. V was pared by 0 bases and J by 4 bases, with 5 bases of the junction left unmatched. Germline lookup yields CDR1 SGHDT and CDR2 YYEEEE. There are 16 residues in the CDR3.